These 20 T cell receptor beta chains were all obtained from the same sample, sequenced in a study of T cell repertoires in cytomegalovirus infection. TCRdb reanalysed the reads using MiXCR and keeps one entry per CDR3 protein. The table records fewer than 650,000 distinct CDR3 sequences, roughly 42% of them present only once. Their specific antigens are unknown. Sequences were derived from cultured PBMCs, sampled from culture after CMV antigen stimulation. These receptors all stem from a human donor in good health (CMV status not recorded). Some clones in this sample may be carry-over from other donors' samples.

This chain links TRBV12-3 or TRBV12-4 with TRBJ1-2; TRBD1 aligns across 10 bases. After removal of 4 bases from V and 9 bases from J, the junction contained 8 bases not matched to a gene. The CDR3 spans 14 residues. In nucleotides, the CDR3 is TGTGCCAGCAGTTCCCCGGGACAGGGGTTTAGCTACACCTTC. This encodes CASSSPGQGFSYTF.

This clonotype was observed a few times. V gene TRBV7-6 combines with J gene TRBJ2-1, with unresolved D. This CDR3 is built from 15 residues. Germline loops: CDR1 SGHVS, CDR2 FNYEAQ. The germline V and J ends were trimmed by 1 base and 3 bases, with 10 bases remaining between them. The CDR3 is CASSLEGRSYNEQFF. The CDR3 DNA is TGTGCCAGCAGCTTAGAAGGTAGGAGCTACAATGAGCAGTTCTTC.

J is TRBJ2-1 and V is TRBV14; D remains ambiguous. Per the germline V gene, CDR1 is SGHDN and CDR2 is FVKESK. There are 13 residues in the CDR3. Trimming stripped 4 bases from V and 10 bases from J, with 14 bases between. The CDR3 coding sequence is TGTGCCAGCAGCCCCGCGGAGTATTGGGAGCAGTTCTTC. It codes for CASSPAEYWEQFF.

The rearrangement links TRBV20-1 to TRBJ1-4; D gene uncertain. Germline V gene lookup returns CDR1 DFQATT and CDR2 SNEGSKA (reference sequence). There are 15 residues in the CDR3. The ends were cut back, 0 bases at V and 6 bases at J, with 14 bases in the middle. The CDR3 sequence is CSARDEFEGYEKLFF. Here the CDR3 DNA reads TGCAGTGCTAGAGATGAGTTTGAGGGCTATGAAAAACTGTTTTTT.

This clonotype has at least ten counts. This chain links TRBV7-2 with TRBJ1-1, with D tentatively TRBD1 (6 bases). The V end was cut by 2 bases, the J end by 0 bases, with 10 bases between. The CDR3 is 15 residues long. The germline V gene has CDR1 SGHTA and CDR2 FQGNSA. CDR3 sequence (DNA): TGTGCCAGCAGCTTACGCGGGGGCGTGAACACTGAAGCTTTCTTT. Encoded protein: CASSLRGGVNTEAFF.

The rearrangement links TRBV6-1 to TRBJ1-6, with D perhaps matching TRBD1 (5 bases). V lost 7 bases, J lost 0 bases, and 19 bases lay in between. The germline gives CDR1 MNHNS, CDR2 SASEGT. This CDR3 has 18 amino acids. The CDR3 region has the DNA TGTGCCAGCATGGTTCGATCCAGGGCGGGCTCCTATAATTCACCCCTCCACTTT. Its translation: CASMVRSRAGSYNSPLHF.

V and J are TRBV7-6 and TRBJ2-3; 10 positions agree with TRBD2. Germline V gene lookup returns CDR1 SGHVS and CDR2 FNYEAQ. V lost 11 bases to trimming and J lost 1 base; unmatched junction nucleotides: 6. The CDR3 is made up of 14 amino acids. CDR3 sequence (DNA): TGTGCCGGTTACCTAGCGGGGGGCACAGATACGCAGTATTTT. Translation: CAGYLAGGTDTQYF.

The chain has TRBV6-8 and TRBJ2-7; 10 nucleotides align to TRBD2. Germline V gene lookup returns CDR1 MNHGY and CDR2 SAAAGT. J gave up 3 bases and V 2 bases, and 7 bases lay outside the gene matches. The CDR3 loop spans 16 amino acids. The CDR3: CASSYGLAGVNYEQYF. CDR3 coding DNA: TGTGCCAGCAGTTACGGGCTAGCGGGAGTAAACTACGAGCAGTACTTC.

CDR3 region: CASSFYQGAIGYTF. CDR3 bases: TGTGCCAGCAGCTTTTACCAGGGGGCGATTGGCTACACCTTC. This rearrangement joins TRBV11-1 to TRBJ1-2; 8 bases are shared with TRBD1. This CDR3 has 14 residues. V lost 3 bases to trimming and J lost 7 bases; unmatched junction nucleotides: 7. Germline V lookup: CDR1 SGHAT, CDR2 FQDESV (reference sequence).

The V call is TRBV28, the J call TRBJ2-7, with D perhaps given as TRBD1 or TRBD2 (5 bases each). There are 17 residues in the CDR3. Germline assignment: CDR1 MDHEN and CDR2 SYDVKM. V was pared by 4 bases and J by 9 bases, with 28 bases between. The CDR3: CASSSPGLGRTSVAQYF. As DNA, the CDR3 is TGTGCCAGCAGTTCTCCAGGCCTGGGACGGACCTCCGTGGCGCAGTACTTC.

V is TRBV6-5 and J is TRBJ2-6; TRBD2 is a possible D gene (6 bases). This CDR3 contains 14 residues. Germline V CDR1 and CDR2: MNHEY, SVGAGI. V dropped 5 bases and J dropped 2 bases, with 7 bases sitting between them. This CDR3 reads CASSRGAGANVLTF. DNA of the CDR3: TGTGCCAGCAGTCGCGGGGCTGGGGCCAACGTCCTGACTTTC.

Only one count was recorded for this clonotype. The J gene is TRBJ2-5, the V gene TRBV20-1; 8 bases align to TRBD2. Germline CDR1 is DFQATT and CDR2 is SNEGSKA (reference sequence). This CDR3 region has 14 residues. The trim removed 4 bases at V and 5 bases at J, leaving 9 bases unmatched. The CDR3 DNA follows: TGCAGTGCTATGGGAAGCGGGGGATTGGAGACCCAGTACTTC. Protein sequence: CSAMGSGGLETQYF.

The chain employs TRBV6-5 and TRBJ2-5; D may correspond to TRBD1 or TRBD2 (5 bases each). Deletions cut 5 bases from V and 5 bases from J, with 18 bases between. The germline gives CDR1 MNHEY, CDR2 SVGAGI. The CDR3 is 15 residues long. The CDR3 DNA reads TGTGCCAGCAGTCCGCTCGGGACGCCGAGGGAGACCCAGTACTTC. Translating gives CASSPLGTPRETQYF.

The gene calls are TRBV7-2 and TRBJ2-5; D possibly corresponds to TRBD1 (6 bases). The CDR3 consists of 14 residues. Per germline, CDR1 SGHTA and CDR2 FQGNSA. Trimming pared 5 bases from V and 5 bases from J, leaving 15 bases between. CDR3 DNA: TGTGCCAGCAGCCCAGGGGTTTCGGTTGAGACCCAGTACTTC. Translated: CASSPGVSVETQYF.

This clonotype was seen a few times. This chain connects TRBV28 to TRBJ1-1; 7 bases align to TRBD1. Per germline, CDR1 MDHEN and CDR2 SYDVKM. The CDR3 has 15 amino acids. With V trimmed by 5 bases and J by 6 bases, 12 bases remained unmatched. The CDR3 bases are TGTGCCAGCAGTATGACAGGGTTCCGAGGGGCTGAAGCTTTCTTT. It is translated as CASSMTGFRGAEAFF.

V and J are TRBV7-8 and TRBJ2-5; D is undetermined. The germline V gene has CDR1 SGHVS and CDR2 FQNEAQ. This CDR3 region has 11 residues. Between the trimmed V and J ends, which lost 5 bases and 4 bases, there was a span of 5 bases. This CDR3 reads CASSTPETQYF. The DNA for the CDR3 is TGTGCCAGCAGCACCCCAGAGACCCAGTACTTC.

The CDR3 sequence is CASSLVGRGGNIQYF. CDR3 coding DNA: TGTGCCAGCAGCTTAGTGGGCAGGGGGGGGAACATTCAGTACTTC. The V call is TRBV7-6, the J call TRBJ2-4; TRBD1 or TRBD2 may be the D gene (7 bases each). The germline V and J ends were trimmed by 1 base and 7 bases, with 14 bases remaining between them. This CDR3 spans 15 amino acids. Germline values: CDR1 SGHVS, CDR2 FNYEAQ.

A few counts support this clonotype. The gene calls are TRBV7-8 and TRBJ1-4, with TRBD1 matching 7 bases. The CDR3 extends over 12 amino acids. With V trimmed by 4 bases and J by 14 bases, 7 bases remained unmatched. Germline values: CDR1 SGHVS, CDR2 FQNEAQ. The CDR3 DNA follows: TGTGCCAGCAGCTCCGCCGGGACAGCTCTGTTTTTT. Translation: CASSSAGTALFF.

The V gene is TRBV7-6, the J gene TRBJ1-2; the D is unclear. This CDR3 is built from 15 residues. Germline loops: CDR1 SGHVS, CDR2 FNYEAQ. V was cut by 1 base and J by 4 bases, with 13 bases left in between. The CDR3 is CASSLGTGGFYGYTF. The CDR3 DNA sequence: TGTGCCAGCAGCTTAGGAACCGGCGGATTCTATGGCTACACCTTC.

The chain carries TRBV5-1 and TRBJ2-3; 9 bases fit TRBD2. Germline-derived CDR1 and CDR2 are SGHRS and YFSETQ. The CDR3 extends over 15 amino acids. V shed 4 bases and J 4 bases; nucleotides not matched to a gene: 7. This CDR3 is CASSTGTSRPDTQYF. The CDR3 DNA reads as TGCGCCAGCAGCACTGGGACTAGCCGTCCAGATACGCAGTATTTT.